These T cell receptor beta chains were read from a single sample in a study of Graves' ophthalmopathy and Graves' hyperthyroidism. TCRdb re-called the multiplex PCR reads with MiXCR, one entry per CDR3 protein. The profile shows fewer than 600,000 distinct CDR3 sequences, about 15% of them singletons. The sample was blood. The receptor set was obtained from a woman aged 30 to 39 with Graves' ophthalmopathy. CDR3s include the opening cysteine and the closing phenylalanine or tryptophan. The D gene is left open where the match is weak. For some rows the clone size is stated as once, few or many, or as a class when expanded; others skip it.

J,D,V,size,DNA,CDR3
TRBJ1-1,TRBD1,TRBV12-3/TRBV12-4,many,TGTGCCAGCAACTCGGACAGGCGTAACACTGAAGCTTTCTTT,CASNSDRRNTEAFF
TRBJ2-7,TRBD1,TRBV18,-,TGTGCCAGCTCGAAGGGACAGGTAGGCTACGAGCAGTACTTC,CASSKGQVGYEQYF
TRBJ2-7,TRBD2,TRBV7-9,many,TGTGCCAGCAGTCCCCCGCTAGCGGGGACCGGCGAGCAGTACTTC,CASSPPLAGTGEQYF
TRBJ1-1,-,TRBV6-5,few,TGTGCCAGCAGTAACCTAAGGGGGGGGGAAGCTTTCTTT,CASSNLRGGEAFF
TRBJ1-5,-,TRBV12-3/TRBV12-4,few,TGTGCCAGCAACCAAAGGGTTGATCAGCCCCAGCATTTT,CASNQRVDQPQHF
TRBJ2-7,-,TRBV11-2,many,TGTGCCAGCAGCTTAGATCGGTTGAGCGAGCAGTACTTC,CASSLDRLSEQYF
TRBJ2-5,-,TRBV6-5,many,TGTGCCAGCAGTTACTCTCGGGTTCAAGAGACCCAGTACTTC,CASSYSRVQETQYF
TRBJ1-5,-,TRBV12-3/TRBV12-4,-,TGTGCCAGCAGCCAAAATGATCAGCCCCAGCATTTT,CASSQNDQPQHF
TRBJ2-7,-,TRBV4-1,many,TGCGCCAGCAGCTCCCGGGGTGCCGTAGGCGAGCAGTACTTC,CASSSRGAVGEQYF
TRBJ2-7,-,TRBV20-1,many,TGCAGTGCTAGGTGGGGGTACACCTACGAGCAGTACTTC,CSARWGYTYEQYF
TRBJ2-7,-,TRBV28,many,TGTGCCAGCAGCTATTCGGGGCACCCCTACGAGCAGTACTTC,CASSYSGHPYEQYF
TRBJ1-1,-,TRBV11-2,many,TGTGCCAGCAGCTTAATTGTTACTGAAGCTTTCTTT,CASSLIVTEAFF
TRBJ1-1,TRBD1,TRBV6-2/TRBV6-3,many,TGTGCCAGCAGTTACGGCGGGACAGAAGCTGAAGCTTTCTTT,CASSYGGTEAEAFF
TRBJ1-1,TRBD1,TRBV2,many,TGTGCCAGCAGGAGGGCAGGGGGATTGACTGAAGCTTTCTTT,CASRRAGGLTEAFF
TRBJ2-3,-,TRBV7-2,few,TGTGCCAGCAGCTTAATTGGGGATACGCAGTATTTT,CASSLIGDTQYF
TRBJ1-6,-,TRBV10-3,many,TGTGCCATCAGTGTCGCAGTTACTAATTCACCCCTCCACTTT,CAISVAVTNSPLHF
TRBJ2-7,-,TRBV6-2/TRBV6-3,many,TGTGCCAGCAGTCGACTAGGACCCTACGAGCAGTACTTC,CASSRLGPYEQYF
TRBJ1-5,-,TRBV27,many,TGTGCCAGCCTGCCCCAGTTTATGGGGTATCAGCCCCAGCATTTT,CASLPQFMGYQPQHF
TRBJ2-7,-,TRBV29-1,many,TGCAGCGTTGAAGCGCGGAGGGGGGGTACCTACGAGCAGTACTTC,CSVEARRGGTYEQYF
TRBJ1-1,-,TRBV14,-,TGTGCCAGCAGCCAAGATCTCACTCGAATCACTGAAGCTTTCTTT,CASSQDLTRITEAFF
TRBJ1-2,TRBD1,TRBV28,many,TGTGCCAGCAGTTCGGACAGGGCCCACAATAACTATGGCTACACCTTC,CASSSDRAHNNYGYTF
TRBJ1-5,-,TRBV27,few,TGTGCCAGCAGTCGGGGAGTCGGGCAGCCCCAGCATTTT,CASSRGVGQPQHF
TRBJ2-7,TRBD2,TRBV6-1,many,TGTGCCAGTCTACCTGAAGCGGGGGCCTACGAGCAGTACTTC,CASLPEAGAYEQYF
TRBJ1-1,-,TRBV28,once,TGTGCCAGCAGTTTACGCGGGGCCGGGGCCCTCCGAGACACTGAAGCTTTCTTT,CASSLRGAGALRDTEAFF
TRBJ2-7,-,TRBV11-1,many,TGTGCCAGCAGCTTACCCCCTTCGAGCTCCTACGAGCAGTACTTC,CASSLPPSSSYEQYF
TRBJ2-7,-,TRBV28,-,TGTGCCAGCAGTTATACTTGGGGGAGCTCCTACGAGCAGTACTTC,CASSYTWGSSYEQYF
TRBJ2-7,-,TRBV20-1,-,TGCAGTGCCAAAAGGGGCAGGGGCCCATCTACCTACGAGCAGTACTTC,CSAKRGRGPSTYEQYF
TRBJ1-1,-,TRBV5-1,-,TGCGCCAGCAGCTTGTTCAGTTCGAACAAAGATAGGGCTTTCTTT,CASSLFSSNKDRAFF